Listed below are T cell receptor beta chains from one sample, sequenced in a study of shared clonotypes between healthy human individuals. Only in-frame clones appear in the TCRdb table, and some are missing; sequencing was by immunoSEQ multiplex PCR. The sample includes fewer than 200,000 clones, roughly 91% of them seen just once. The sequenced sample consisted of naive CD4+ T cells sorted from blood. The receptors shown here come from a woman aged 30 to 39 in good health. CDR3s include the opening cysteine and the closing phenylalanine or tryptophan. Fields, in order: clone size, D gene, V gene, J gene, CDR3 protein, CDR3 DNA. D genes are given only for firm matches. Only part of the rows carry a size: once, few, many, or a class if the clone is expanded.

NA	NA	TRBV9	TRBJ2-5	CASSGAVKETQYF	TGTGCCAGCAGCGGAGCCGTTAAAGAGACCCAGTACTTC
NA	NA	TRBV27	TRBJ1-3	CASSLSASTGNTIYF	TGTGCCAGCAGTTTATCGGCCTCGACTGGAAACACCATATATTTT
NA	TRBD1	TRBV7-7	TRBJ2-7	CASSPYDRAGNYEQYF	TGTGCCAGCAGCCCCTATGACAGGGCCGGGAACTACGAGCAGTACTTC
NA	NA	TRBV7-8	TRBJ1-6	CASSLRGQTNSPLHF	TGTGCCAGCAGCTTACGGGGGCAGACCAATTCACCCCTCCACTTT
few	NA	TRBV6-6	TRBJ1-4	CASSQQEKLFF	TGTGCCAGCAGCCAGCAGGAAAAACTGTTTTTT
NA	TRBD2	TRBV7-8	TRBJ2-7	CASSLERVAGGPYEQYF	TGTGCCAGCAGCTTAGAGAGGGTAGCGGGAGGGCCTTACGAGCAGTACTTC
NA	NA	TRBV15	TRBJ1-4	CATSRELANEKLFF	TGTGCCACCAGCAGAGAACTAGCTAATGAAAAACTGTTTTTT
NA	NA	TRBV5-1	TRBJ1-2	CASSWVGMPNYGYTF	TGCGCCAGCAGCTGGGTTGGGATGCCCAACTATGGCTACACCTTC
NA	NA	TRBV6-6	TRBJ2-3	CASSPRDTQYF	TGTGCCAGCAGCCCACGAGACACGCAGTATTTT
NA	NA	TRBV11-2	TRBJ2-5	CASSFIASGEQYF	TGTGCCAGCAGCTTTATTGCGTCTGGGGAGCAGTACTTC
NA	TRBD1	TRBV11-1	TRBJ2-7	CASSSQGATDGEQYF	TGTGCCAGCAGCTCGCAGGGGGCCACTGACGGGGAGCAGTACTTC
NA	TRBD1	TRBV28	TRBJ1-5	CAGQGTGTNQPQHF	TGTGCCGGCCAGGGGACAGGGACTAATCAGCCCCAGCATTTT
NA	NA	TRBV5-5	TRBJ2-7	CASSLAGSYEQYF	TGTGCCAGCAGCTTGGCTGGGTCCTACGAGCAGTACTTC
NA	TRBD2	TRBV29-1	TRBJ2-3	CSVDRLADHTDTQYF	TGCAGCGTTGATAGACTAGCGGACCACACAGATACGCAGTATTTT
NA	NA	TRBV7-2	TRBJ2-7	CASSFGPGAYEQYF	TGTGCCAGCAGCTTCGGCCCGGGGGCCTACGAGCAGTACTTC
NA	TRBD1	TRBV18	TRBJ2-6	CASSPRTGGVGGANVLTF	TGTGCCAGCTCACCCCGGACAGGGGGCGTCGGTGGGGCCAACGTCCTGACTTTC
NA	TRBD1	TRBV7-9	TRBJ1-3	CASSFGTGGFGNTIYF	TGTGCCAGCAGCTTTGGGACAGGGGGCTTTGGAAACACCATATATTTT
NA	TRBD2	TRBV5-1	TRBJ2-1	CASKGGTSDNEQFF	TGCGCCAGCAAGGGCGGGACTAGTGACAATGAGCAGTTCTTC
NA	TRBD1	TRBV7-2	TRBJ2-3	CASSWTGADTQYF	TGTGCCAGCAGTTGGACAGGGGCAGATACGCAGTATTTT
NA	NA	TRBV2	TRBJ2-1	CASSVESGPYNEQFF	TGTGCCAGCAGTGTGGAATCAGGCCCTTACAATGAGCAGTTCTTC
NA	NA	TRBV28	TRBJ1-1	CASSFGRWNTEAFF	TGTGCCAGCAGTTTCGGGCGCTGGAACACTGAAGCTTTCTTT
NA	TRBD2	TRBV14	TRBJ2-2	CASSRLASNTGELFF	TGTGCCAGCAGCCGACTAGCGTCGAACACCGGGGAGCTGTTTTTT
once	NA	TRBV11-2	TRBJ1-1	CASSLDGGDRAFF	TGTGCCAGCAGCTTAGACGGGGGCGATAGAGCTTTCTTT
NA	NA	TRBV21-1	TRBJ2-7	CASSKRNRTGDEQYF	TGTGCCAGCAGCAAAAGAAATCGGACAGGTGACGAGCAGTACTTC
NA	NA	TRBV5-1	TRBJ1-1	CASSEQDGRRKAFF	TGCGCCAGCAGCGAGCAAGACGGGCGACGAAAAGCTTTCTTT
once	NA	TRBV27	TRBJ1-2	CASSLSPRGRYGYTF	TGTGCCAGCAGTTTAAGTCCCCGCGGGCGCTATGGCTACACCTTC
NA	NA	TRBV19	TRBJ2-7	CASSIEGIYEQYF	TGTGCCAGTAGTATAGAAGGGATTTACGAGCAGTACTTC
NA	TRBD2	TRBV7-8	TRBJ2-7	CASSSRVAGGDYEQYF	TGTGCCAGCAGCTCCCGGGTAGCGGGAGGGGACTACGAGCAGTACTTC
once	NA	TRBV7-1	TRBJ2-5	CASSSSGETQYF	TGTGCCAGCAGCTCGTCGGGGGAGACCCAGTACTTC
NA	NA	TRBV28	TRBJ1-4	CASRRDYEKLFF	TGTGCCAGCCGCAGGGATTATGAAAAACTGTTTTTT
NA	TRBD2	TRBV10-3	TRBJ2-7	CAISEGGTSGRGSSYEQYF	TGTGCCATCAGTGAAGGGGGGACTAGCGGGAGAGGGAGCTCCTACGAGCAGTACTTC
NA	TRBD2	TRBV5-1	TRBJ2-6	CASSPPGGQGANVLTF	TGCGCCAGCAGCCCGCCGGGGGGGCAAGGGGCCAACGTCCTGACTTTC
NA	NA	TRBV30	TRBJ2-7	CAWSVDEQYF	TGTGCCTGGAGTGTAGACGAGCAGTACTTC
few	TRBD2	TRBV18	TRBJ2-7	CASSISSGAESEQYF	TGTGCCAGCTCGATTTCCAGCGGGGCCGAGAGCGAGCAGTACTTC
NA	TRBD1	TRBV2	TRBJ1-4	CASSELGGREKLFF	TGTGCCAGCAGTGAGTTAGGGGGCAGGGAAAAACTGTTTTTT
NA	TRBD1	TRBV19	TRBJ1-5	CASSRGQGADQPQHF	TGTGCCAGTAGTAGAGGACAGGGGGCTGACCAGCCCCAGCATTTT
NA	NA	TRBV9	TRBJ2-1	CASSGARSYNEQFF	TGTGCCAGCAGCGGAGCGCGTTCCTACAATGAGCAGTTCTTC
NA	NA	TRBV28	TRBJ2-7	CATRDTFADEQYF	TGTGCCACACGGGACACCTTTGCGGACGAGCAGTACTTC
NA	NA	TRBV7-8	TRBJ1-5	CASSRIDKGRDQPQHF	TGTGCCAGCAGCCGGATTGATAAGGGGAGGGATCAGCCCCAGCATTTT
NA	NA	TRBV5-1	TRBJ2-3	CASSSTGIGTDTQYF	TGCGCCAGCAGCTCCACAGGGATCGGCACAGATACGCAGTATTTT
NA	NA	TRBV28	TRBJ2-2	CASSLAGTDTGELFF	TGTGCCAGCAGTCTAGCCGGGACCGACACCGGGGAGCTGTTTTTT
NA	TRBD2	TRBV15	TRBJ2-5	CATSRLLPSGPQETQYF	TGTGCCACCAGCAGATTATTGCCTAGCGGACCTCAAGAGACCCAGTACTTC
NA	NA	TRBV10-2	TRBJ2-2	CASSGWGRRTGELFF	TGCGCCAGCAGTGGCTGGGGGCGCCGGACCGGGGAGCTGTTTTTT
NA	TRBD2	TRBV28	TRBJ2-1	CASTPGTSGWSSYNEQFF	TGTGCCAGCACCCCCGGGACTAGCGGGTGGAGCTCCTACAATGAGCAGTTCTTC
NA	TRBD1	TRBV6-1	TRBJ2-7	CASSEMGQGPLFSYEQYF	TGTGCCAGCAGTGAAATGGGACAGGGGCCGCTATTCTCCTACGAGCAGTACTTC
NA	TRBD2	TRBV19	TRBJ2-1	CASSMGAGYNEQFF	TGTGCCAGTAGTATGGGAGCGGGATACAATGAGCAGTTCTTC
NA	NA	TRBV5-8	TRBJ1-5	CASSSTKWTDDSNQPQHF	TGTGCCAGCAGCTCAACTAAATGGACAGACGATAGCAATCAGCCCCAGCATTTT
NA	TRBD2	TRBV7-8	TRBJ2-7	CASSLVPGSRLGGEQYF	TGTGCCAGCAGCTTAGTCCCCGGATCTCGCCTGGGGGGGGAGCAGTACTTC
NA	NA	TRBV10-3	TRBJ1-5	CAISDRGFDQPQHF	TGTGCCATCAGTGATAGAGGGTTCGATCAGCCCCAGCATTTT
once	NA	TRBV28	TRBJ1-2	CASSEGPSANYGYTF	TGTGCCAGCAGTGAGGGACCTTCCGCTAACTATGGCTACACCTTC
once	NA	TRBV7-2	TRBJ1-3	CASSLARPRGTSGNTIYF	TGTGCCAGCAGCTTAGCCAGGCCGCGGGGAACGTCTGGAAACACCATATATTTT
NA	NA	TRBV11-2	TRBJ1-2	CASSSGLSPANYGYTF	TGTGCCAGCAGCTCCGGACTGTCCCCTGCTAACTATGGCTACACCTTC
NA	TRBD2	TRBV28	TRBJ2-7	CASSSGAGPYEQYF	TGTGCCAGCAGCTCGGGAGCGGGACCCTACGAGCAGTACTTC
NA	NA	TRBV18	TRBJ2-7	CASSPGGVDEQYF	TGTGCCAGCTCACCAGGCGGGGTCGACGAGCAGTACTTC
NA	NA	TRBV5-1	TRBJ1-2	CASSEQVNYGYTF	TGCGCCAGCAGCGAACAGGTGAACTATGGCTACACCTTC
once	TRBD2	TRBV6-5	TRBJ2-7	CASGRDPYEQYF	TGTGCCAGCGGGAGGGACCCTTACGAGCAGTACTTC
NA	TRBD2	TRBV5-1	TRBJ2-1	CASSLSGSYNEQFF	TGCGCCAGCAGCTTGAGCGGGAGCTACAATGAGCAGTTCTTC
once	TRBD2	TRBV18	TRBJ2-7	CASSPFGLAGNEFYEQYF	TGTGCCAGCTCACCATTTGGACTAGCGGGAAATGAATTCTACGAGCAGTACTTC
NA	NA	TRBV18	TRBJ1-3	CASSPVQGRYENTIYF	TGTGCCAGCTCACCAGTGCAGGGGAGATATGAAAACACCATATATTTT
NA	NA	TRBV7-2	TRBJ1-3	CASSLVWGGGNTIYF	TGTGCCAGCAGCTTAGTGTGGGGAGGTGGAAACACCATATATTTT